Listed below are T cell receptor beta chains from one sample, sequenced in a study of T cells in Graves' hyperthyroidism and ophthalmopathy. TCRdb re-called the multiplex PCR reads with MiXCR, one entry per CDR3 protein. The sample shows over 90,000 distinct CDR3 sequences, about 45% of them seen only once. The sequenced material came from blood. The receptors stem from a man in his forties with Graves' hyperthyroidism. The CDR3 runs from the conserved cysteine through the conserved F or W. The order of the fields is J gene, V gene, CDR3 protein.

TRBJ1-1 TRBV5-6 CASSLRQAVKTEAFF
TRBJ1-5 TRBV28 CASSFWGHRQPQHF
TRBJ2-3 TRBV20-1 CSASVAGGADTQYF
TRBJ1-2 TRBV6-4 CASRRTGADYGYTF
TRBJ1-5 TRBV6-1 CASSEAGQGGNQPQHF
TRBJ1-1 TRBV6-4 CASSRTGGAVAFF
TRBJ2-1 TRBV29-1 CSSERQATYNEQFF
TRBJ2-3 TRBV7-6 CASTSGRGVRDTQYF
TRBJ2-7 TRBV10-3 CAIRPGHLSYEQYF
TRBJ2-1 TRBV20-1 CSGRDSGRAYNEQFF
TRBJ2-5 TRBV7-9 CASSHSTGGGETQYF
TRBJ2-3 TRBV7-2 CASSLVGDTDTQYF
TRBJ1-6 TRBV19 CASSLGPLGYNSPLHF
TRBJ2-1 TRBV5-1 CASSGGLAGSYNEQFF
TRBJ1-5 TRBV10-3 CAISDGRVAQPQHF
TRBJ2-7 TRBV9 CASSVGQGNSYEQYF
TRBJ2-1 TRBV7-2 CASSLPTSPYNEQFF